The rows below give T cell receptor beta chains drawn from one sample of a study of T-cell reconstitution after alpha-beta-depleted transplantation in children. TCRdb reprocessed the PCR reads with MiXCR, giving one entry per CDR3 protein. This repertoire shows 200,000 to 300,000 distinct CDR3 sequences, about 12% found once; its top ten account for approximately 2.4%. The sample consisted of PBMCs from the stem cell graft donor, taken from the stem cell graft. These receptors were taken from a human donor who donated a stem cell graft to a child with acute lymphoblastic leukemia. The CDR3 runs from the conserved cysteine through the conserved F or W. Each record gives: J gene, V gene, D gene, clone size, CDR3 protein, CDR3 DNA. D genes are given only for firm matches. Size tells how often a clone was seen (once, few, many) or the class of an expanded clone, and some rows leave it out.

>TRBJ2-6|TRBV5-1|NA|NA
CASTAWGDRASGANVLTF
TGCGCCAGCACAGCGTGGGGAGACAGAGCCTCTGGGGCCAACGTCCTGACTTTC
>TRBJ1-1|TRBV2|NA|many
CASSEWASDAEAFF
TGTGCCAGCAGTGAATGGGCTTCTGACGCTGAAGCTTTCTTT
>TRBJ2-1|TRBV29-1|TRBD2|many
CSVEAGLERFF
TGCAGCGTTGAAGCGGGACTAGAACGATTCTTC
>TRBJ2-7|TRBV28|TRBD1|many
CASSSGQGAAEQYF
TGTGCCAGCTCTTCGGGACAGGGGGCGGCCGAGCAGTACTTC
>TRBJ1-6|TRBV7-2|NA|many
CASSPQGRNNSPLHF
TGTGCCAGCAGCCCACAGGGTAGAAATAATTCACCCCTCCACTTT
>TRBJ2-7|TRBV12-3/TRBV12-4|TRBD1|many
CASSSFPGTGAYEQYF
TGTGCCAGCAGTTCCTTCCCCGGGACAGGGGCCTACGAGCAGTACTTC
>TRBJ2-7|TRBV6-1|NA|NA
CASIRTAGGEQYF
TGTGCCAGCATTCGGACAGCCGGTGGCGAGCAGTACTTC
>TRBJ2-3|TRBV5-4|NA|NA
CASSPPGKAPDTQYF
TGTGCCAGCAGCCCACCGGGGAAGGCGCCAGATACGCAGTATTTT
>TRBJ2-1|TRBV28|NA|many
CASSLWARWGEQFF
TGTGCCAGCAGTTTATGGGCTAGATGGGGGGAGCAGTTCTTC
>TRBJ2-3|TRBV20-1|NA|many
CSARLVNTQYF
TGCAGTGCAAGGCTTGTTAATACGCAGTATTTT
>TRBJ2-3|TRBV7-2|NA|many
CASSLGSASTDTQYF
TGTGCCAGCAGCTTAGGGTCTGCTAGCACAGATACGCAGTATTTT
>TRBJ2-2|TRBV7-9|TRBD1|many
CASSPRQGANTGELFF
TGTGCCAGCAGCCCCCGACAGGGGGCGAACACCGGGGAGCTGTTTTTT
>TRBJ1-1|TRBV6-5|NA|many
CASSYSNRAATEAFF
TGTGCCAGCAGTTACTCGAACAGGGCGGCGACTGAAGCTTTCTTT
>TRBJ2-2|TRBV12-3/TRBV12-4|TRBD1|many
CASSSQPGTGNTGELFF
TGTGCCAGCAGTTCACAGCCCGGGACAGGGAACACCGGGGAGCTGTTTTTT
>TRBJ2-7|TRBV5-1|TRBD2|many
CASSLEGSGRAYHEQYF
TGCGCCAGCAGCTTGGAAGGTAGCGGGAGGGCCTACCACGAGCAGTACTTC
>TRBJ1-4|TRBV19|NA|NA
CASSTAGTWGEKLFF
TGTGCCAGTAGTACCGCCGGGACTTGGGGTGAAAAACTGTTTTTT
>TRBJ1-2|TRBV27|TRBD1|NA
CASMSQGEGYGYTF
TGTGCCAGCATGTCGCAGGGGGAGGGCTATGGCTACACCTTC
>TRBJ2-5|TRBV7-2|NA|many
CASSWGLSTGTQYF
TGTGCCAGCAGCTGGGGGCTTAGCACAGGGACCCAGTACTTC
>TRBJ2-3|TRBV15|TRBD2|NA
CATSSGTSSGTDTQYF
TGTGCCACCAGCAGTGGGACTAGCTCTGGCACAGATACGCAGTATTTT
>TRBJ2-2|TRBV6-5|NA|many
CASCREGQAGELFF
TGTGCCAGCTGTCGGGAAGGACAAGCCGGGGAGCTGTTTTTT
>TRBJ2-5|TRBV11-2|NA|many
CASSLVETQYF
TGTGCCAGCAGCTTAGTTGAGACCCAGTACTTC
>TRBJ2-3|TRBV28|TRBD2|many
CASSLSRTSGDSTDTQYF
TGTGCCAGCAGTTTATCCCGGACTAGCGGGGATAGCACAGATACGCAGTATTTT
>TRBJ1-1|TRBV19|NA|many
CASSPEGGNTEAFF
TGTGCCAGTAGTCCTGAGGGGGGAAACACTGAAGCTTTCTTT
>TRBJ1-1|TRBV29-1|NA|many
CSVEGRRKRGRVWGTEAFF
TGCAGCGTTGAAGGTCGGCGAAAAAGGGGCCGGGTTTGGGGCACTGAAGCTTTCTTT
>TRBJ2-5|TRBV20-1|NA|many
CSAPTSDKYQETQYF
TGCAGTGCCCCAACTTCGGACAAGTACCAAGAGACCCAGTACTTC
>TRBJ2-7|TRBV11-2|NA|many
CASSKWDEQYF
TGTGCCAGCAGTAAGTGGGACGAGCAGTACTTC
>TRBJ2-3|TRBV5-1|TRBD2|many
CASSLVGASGSTDTQYF
TGCGCCAGCAGCTTGGTCGGGGCTAGCGGGAGCACAGATACGCAGTATTTT
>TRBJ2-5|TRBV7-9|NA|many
CASSLSITPLQETQYF
TGTGCCAGCAGCTTGTCCATTACCCCCTTACAAGAGACCCAGTACTTC
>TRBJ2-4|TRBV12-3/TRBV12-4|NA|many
CASSSASLGNIQYF
TGTGCCAGCAGCTCCGCATCCCTAGGGAACATTCAGTACTTC
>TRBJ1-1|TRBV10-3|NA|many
CAAVSTGYTEAFF
TGTGCCGCTGTAAGTACAGGGTACACTGAAGCTTTCTTT
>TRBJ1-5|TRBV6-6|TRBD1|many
CASGDRVIDQPQHF
TGTGCCAGCGGGGACAGGGTTATTGATCAGCCCCAGCATTTT
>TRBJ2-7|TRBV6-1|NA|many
CASGEYEQYF
TGTGCCAGCGGGGAGTACGAGCAGTACTTC
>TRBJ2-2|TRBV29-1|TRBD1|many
CSVSGGTGWSGELFF
TGCAGCGTTTCCGGAGGGACAGGGTGGTCCGGGGAGCTGTTTTTT
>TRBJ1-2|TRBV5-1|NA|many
CASSLGQTYGYTF
TGCGCCAGCAGCTTGGGACAGACCTATGGCTACACCTTC
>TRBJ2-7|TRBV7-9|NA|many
CASSLGRAFEQYF
TGTGCCAGCAGCTTAGGGAGGGCCTTTGAGCAGTACTTC
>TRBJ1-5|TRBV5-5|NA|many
CASSLIELQPQHF
TGTGCCAGCAGCTTGATAGAATTACAGCCCCAGCATTTT
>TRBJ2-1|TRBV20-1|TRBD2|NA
CSAGATGGVHEQFF
TGCAGTGCTGGGGCAACGGGGGGGGTACATGAGCAGTTCTTC
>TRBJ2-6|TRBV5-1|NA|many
CASSFEGASGANVLTF
TGCGCCAGCAGCTTCGAGGGTGCTTCTGGGGCCAACGTCCTGACTTTC
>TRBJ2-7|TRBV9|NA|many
CASSVGRGEQYF
TGTGCCAGCAGCGTAGGACGCGGGGAGCAGTACTTC
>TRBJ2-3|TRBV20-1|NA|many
CSATGGTDTQYF
TGCAGTGCAACGGGGGGCACAGATACGCAGTATTTT
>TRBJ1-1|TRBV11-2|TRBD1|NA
CASSFDRVVGNTEAFF
TGTGCCAGCAGCTTCGACAGGGTAGTCGGCAACACTGAAGCTTTCTTT
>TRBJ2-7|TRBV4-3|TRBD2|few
CASSQDRSGGSYEQYF
TGCGCCAGCAGCCAAGATAGAAGCGGGGGTTCCTACGAGCAGTACTTC
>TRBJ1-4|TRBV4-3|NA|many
CASSQYGEGRQNEKLFF
TGCGCCAGCAGCCAGTATGGAGAGGGACGGCAAAATGAAAAACTGTTTTTT
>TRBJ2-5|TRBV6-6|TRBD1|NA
CASSRGQGADQYF
TGTGCCAGCAGTAGGGGACAGGGGGCGGACCAGTACTTC
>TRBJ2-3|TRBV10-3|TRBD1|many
CAVQGSTDTQYF
TGTGCCGTACAGGGGAGCACAGATACGCAGTATTTT
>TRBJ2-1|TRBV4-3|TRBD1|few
CASSPRTGSNEQFF
TGCGCCAGCAGCCCAAGGACAGGGTCCAATGAGCAGTTCTTC
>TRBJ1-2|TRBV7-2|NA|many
CASSLELRNYGYTF
TGTGCCAGCAGCTTAGAGCTCCGGAACTATGGCTACACCTTC
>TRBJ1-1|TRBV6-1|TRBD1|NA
CASSEGFGTGIDTEAFF
TGTGCCAGCAGTGAGGGATTTGGGACAGGAATTGACACTGAAGCTTTCTTT
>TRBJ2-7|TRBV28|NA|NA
CASSFSVYEQYF
TGTGCCAGCAGTTTTTCGGTCTACGAGCAGTACTTC
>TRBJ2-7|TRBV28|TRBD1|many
CASSSAGTGTYEQYF
TGTGCCAGCAGTTCAGCCGGGACAGGGACCTACGAGCAGTACTTC
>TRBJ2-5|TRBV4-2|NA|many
CASSQADRGRNQETQYF
TGTGCCAGCAGCCAAGCAGACCGGGGGCGAAACCAAGAGACCCAGTACTTC
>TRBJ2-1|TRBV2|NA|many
CGSGERQYNEQFF
TGTGGGTCGGGGGAGCGACAGTACAATGAGCAGTTCTTC
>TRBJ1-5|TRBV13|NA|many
CASSLFDQPQHF
TGTGCCAGCAGCTTATTTGATCAGCCCCAGCATTTT
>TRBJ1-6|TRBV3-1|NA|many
CASSPSGLGSPLHF
TGTGCCAGCAGCCCGTCAGGGTTAGGCTCACCCCTCCACTTT
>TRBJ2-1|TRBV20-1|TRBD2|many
CSARDQEGREINEQFF
TGCAGTGCTAGAGATCAAGAGGGGCGGGAGATCAATGAGCAGTTCTTC
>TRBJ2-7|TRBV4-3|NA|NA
CASSQGTPAYEQYF
TGCGCCAGCAGCCAAGGGACCCCTGCCTACGAGCAGTACTTC
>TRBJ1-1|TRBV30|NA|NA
CAWVGAGQGFPEAFF
TGTGCCTGGGTAGGAGCGGGGCAGGGTTTCCCTGAAGCTTTCTTT